The 19 T cell receptor beta chains below come from one sample, sequenced in a study of T cells in Graves' hyperthyroidism and ophthalmopathy. The investigators amplified TCR beta CDR3 regions from RNA transcripts. HTBI primers drove first-round RT-PCR of the TCR CDR3. From the multiplex PCR reads, TCRdb called clonotypes with MiXCR, one entry per CDR3 protein. This sample has around 200,000 distinct CDR3 sequences; around 18% occur once, and the top ten carry about 41%. The sample was blood. These receptors were obtained from a man in his forties with Graves' hyperthyroidism.

The chain carries TRBV19 and TRBJ2-7, with 10 bases fitting TRBD1. CDR1 LNHDA and CDR2 SQIVND come from the germline V gene (reference sequence). V trimming: 5 bases; J trimming: 5 bases; junction bases outside the gene matches: 9. The CDR3 covers 15 residues. The CDR3 nucleotides are TGTGCCAGTAGTCCAGCTCGGGACAGGGGCGACGAGCAGTACTTC. This gives the protein CASSPARDRGDEQYF.

There are many counts of this clonotype. V is TRBV2 and J is TRBJ1-2, with D unresolved. From germline, CDR1 is SNHLY and CDR2 FYNNEI. The V end lost 6 bases, the J end lost 3 bases, and 14 bases lay between the germline ends. The CDR3 totals 14 residues. The CDR3 nucleotides read TGTGCCAGCAGCCGGGCCCAACGGGACTATGGCTACACCTTC. Translated, it gives CASSRAQRDYGYTF.

The chain has TRBV20-1 and TRBJ2-5, with a possible D match to TRBD2 (5 bases). The CDR3 runs to 15 residues. Germline V gene lookup returns CDR1 DFQATT and CDR2 SNEGSKA (reference sequence). Between the trimmed V and J ends, which lost 0 bases and 7 bases, there was a span of 18 bases. CDR3 nucleotide sequence: TGCAGTGCTAGAGATCTACGGCTTCCCCGGGGGACCCAGTACTTC. It specifies CSARDLRLPRGTQYF.

This clonotype was picked up many times. The chain is built from TRBV7-9 and TRBJ2-3, with 9 bases identical to TRBD2. With 9 bases clipped from V and 8 bases from J, the junction kept 9 bases outside the gene matches. The CDR3 spans 13 residues. Germline V gene lookup returns CDR1 SEHNR and CDR2 FQNEAQ (reference sequence). CDR3 coding DNA: TGTGCCAGTGCTCCTAGCGGGGTTTTTACGCAGTATTTT. Translating it yields CASAPSGVFTQYF. Together with reference TRBV7-9 and TRBJ2-3, the CDR3 gives the full variable domain: DTGVSQNPRHKITKRGQNVTFRCDPISEHNRLYWYRQTLGQGPEFLTYFQNEAQLEKSRLLSDRFSAERPKGSFSTLEIQRTEQGDSAMYLCASAPSGVFTQYFGPGTRLTVL.

The sample holds many counts of this clonotype. The rearrangement uses TRBV12-3 or TRBV12-4 and TRBJ2-1, with D possibly matching TRBD1 (6 bases). V lost 5 bases, J lost 10 bases, and 24 bases lay in between. The CDR3 extends over 16 amino acids. The chain's CDR3 is CASSGGQWTYPVEQFF. The CDR3 DNA is TGTGCCAGCAGTGGAGGACAGTGGACTTACCCGGTGGAGCAGTTCTTC.

V is TRBV7-9 and J is TRBJ2-1, with D perhaps being TRBD1 or TRBD2 (5 bases each). The ends were cut back, 5 bases at V and 8 bases at J, with 19 bases in the middle. The germline gives CDR1 SEHNR, CDR2 FQNEAQ (reference sequence). CDR3 length: 15 amino acids. CDR3 in DNA: TGTGCCAGCAGCCACCGGGACCCAAATAGGGATGAGCAGTTCTTC. Amino acid sequence: CASSHRDPNRDEQFF.

This clonotype was seen repeatedly, ten times or more. V gene TRBV20-1 combines with J gene TRBJ1-4; D might be TRBD1 (5 bases). V lost 5 bases, J lost 7 bases, and 11 bases lay in between. This CDR3 is 12 amino acids long. The V gene's germline CDR1 is DFQATT and CDR2 SNEGSKA (reference sequence). The CDR3 protein is CSAWDVGEKLFF. CDR3 DNA sequence: TGCAGTGCTTGGGACGTCGGTGAAAAACTGTTTTTT.

This clonotype was recorded once. This sequence joins TRBV19 and TRBJ2-1; a weak D match, TRBD2 (6 bases). The CDR3 is 15 residues long. Germline V gives CDR1 LNHDA, CDR2 SQIVND (reference sequence). V lost 5 bases and J 1 base, leaving 12 bases between the germline ends. The CDR3 nucleotides read TGTGCCAGTAGTCTAGCGAGCCGGTCCTACAATGAGCAGTTCTTC. Its translation: CASSLASRSYNEQFF.

Only a few counts were recorded for this clonotype. The rearrangement uses TRBV20-1 and TRBJ2-7; 7 bases line up with TRBD1. This CDR3 has 12 amino acids. Germline V gene sequence: CDR1 DFQATT, CDR2 SNEGSKA (reference sequence). The junction had 8 bases not matched to a gene; V was cut back by 8 bases and J by 4 bases. CDR3 DNA: TGCAGTTCCACAGGGGAAGGGTACGAGCAGTACTTC. Its protein is CSSTGEGYEQYF.

This clonotype was counted ten times or more. The chain employs TRBV29-1 and TRBJ2-3; D not resolved. The CDR3 is 14 residues long. V was pared by 2 bases and J by 5 bases, with 14 bases between. Per the germline V gene, CDR1 is SQVTM and CDR2 is ANQGSEA. The CDR3 is CSVEQWQAGDTQYF. DNA of the CDR3: TGCAGCGTTGAACAGTGGCAGGCCGGAGATACGCAGTATTTT.

This clonotype was observed at least ten times. This chain connects TRBV6-2 or TRBV6-3 to TRBJ1-2; D not resolved. Deletions cut 7 bases from V and 0 bases from J, with 9 bases between. This CDR3 is built from 13 residues. Germline CDR1 reads MNHEY; CDR2 reads SVGEGT. CDR3 DNA: TGTGCCAGCATGGAAGGAGCTAACTATGGCTACACCTTC. This codes for CASMEGANYGYTF.

This clonotype has only a few counts. CDR3 in amino acids: CASSFGQFDGYTF. The CDR3 nucleotides are TGTGCCAGCAGCTTCGGACAGTTTGATGGCTACACCTTC. The rearrangement uses TRBV7-9 and TRBJ1-2; tentative D call: TRBD1 (6 bases). There are 13 residues in the CDR3. Trimming took off 3 bases at V and 6 bases at J, with 11 bases between the two ends. Per germline, CDR1 SEHNR and CDR2 FQNEAQ (reference sequence).

The V call is TRBV10-3, the J call TRBJ1-1; the D is unclear. CDR1 is ENHRY and CDR2 is SYGVKD in the germline V gene. The CDR3 contains 14 residues. The V gene lost 5 bases and the J gene lost 0 bases, with 10 bases spanning the gap. CDR3 nucleotides: TGTGCCATCAGTTATGAATCAATGAACACTGAAGCTTTCTTT. The encoded protein is CAISYESMNTEAFF.

Many counts were recorded for this clonotype. As DNA, the CDR3 is TGTGCCAGCAGTTTGACCCCAGGGTACAACGAGCAGTACTTC. Amino acids: CASSLTPGYNEQYF. The V gene is TRBV28, the J gene TRBJ2-7; D is perhaps TRBD1 (5 bases). Trimming stripped 3 bases from V and 5 bases from J, with 14 bases between. Per germline, CDR1 MDHEN and CDR2 SYDVKM. This CDR3 contains 14 residues.

This clonotype was counted between two and nine times. The rearrangement joins TRBV18 to TRBJ2-2, with a tentative D call TRBD1 (5 bases). Trimming pared 0 bases from V and 5 bases from J, leaving 13 bases between. The CDR3 is 16 residues long. From germline, CDR1 is KGHSH and CDR2 LQKENI. The CDR3 loop is CASSPPGGAGTGELFF. Here the CDR3 DNA reads TGTGCCAGCTCACCACCGGGTGGGGCCGGAACCGGGGAGCTGTTTTTT.

J is TRBJ1-6 and V is TRBV7-2, with TRBD1 matching over 12 bases. Germline CDR1 reads SGHTA; CDR2 reads FQGNSA. CDR3 length equals 15 residues. The junction had 5 bases not matched to a gene; V was cut back by 6 bases and J by 8 bases. CDR3 nucleotide sequence: TGTGCCAGCAGGCAGGGGACAGGGGGCGATTCACCCCTCCACTTT. This sequence encodes CASRQGTGGDSPLHF. The full variable domain, its missing parts supplied by reference TRBV7-2 and TRBJ1-6, is GAGVSQSPSNKVTEKGKDVELRCDPISGHTALYWYRQSLGQGLEFLIYFQGNSAPDKSGLPSDRFSAERTGGSVSTLTIQRTQQEDSAVYLCASRQGTGGDSPLHFGNGTRLTVT.

In regard to this clonotype: Possible read error: a much larger clone is one base away. The conserved final phenylalanine or tryptophan is absent from the CDR3, which likely points to a read error. The V call is TRBV5-8, the J call TRBJ2-7; maybe TRBD2 (5 bases). Trimming pared 0 bases from V and 7 bases from J, leaving 8 bases between. The germline gives CDR1 SGHTS, CDR2 YDEGEE. The CDR3 runs 12 residues. The CDR3 protein is CASSLDEGEQYL. DNA for the CDR3: TGTGCCAGCAGCTTGGATGAGGGTGAGCAGTACCTC.

Ten or more counts support this clonotype. The V gene is TRBV6-1, the J gene TRBJ2-5, with TRBD1 identical over 8 bases. V was clipped by 0 bases and J by 5 bases; unmatched bases: 5. CDR1 and CDR2 (germline): MNHNS, SASEGT. CDR3 length equals 15 residues. CDR3 bases: TGTGCCAGCAGTGAAGCGGGCAGGGGGCTGGAGACCCAGTACTTC. Its protein is CASSEAGRGLETQYF.

This clonotype was seen ten or more times. J is TRBJ1-2 and V is TRBV28, with 7 nucleotides matching TRBD1. Germline CDR1 MDHEN, CDR2 SYDVKM. V shed 7 bases and J 8 bases; nucleotides not matched to a gene: 13. This CDR3 has 14 amino acids. CDR3 protein: CASKDPTGTAGYTF. The CDR3 nucleotides read TGTGCCAGCAAAGATCCAACCGGGACAGCGGGCTACACCTTC.